This entry features one T cell receptor (beta chain) sequence. Its cognate antigen has yet to be identified. No quality values exist for individual bases; no much larger clone is one base distant. The record originates from a study of response to subunit inactivated influenza vaccine (dated by TCRdb to between 2018 and 2020). Some background on the complete study: To follow how T cells responded to a trivalent subunit inactivated influenza vaccine, the researchers relied on deep quantitative profiling of the T cell receptor repertoire. The study at large found these results: According to the authors, only a limited number of new T cells may be recruited by each seasonal influenza vaccination.

The library was produced with RT-PCR. Data came from an Illumina HiSeq 2500. TCRdb itself trimmed the public reads at Q25 with fastp, ran MiXCR and retained productive beta chains. Rows matching on CDR3 protein sequence are summarized as one entry with the most common DNA and genes. The sample table contains about 500,000 distinct CDR3 sequences; only one count was recorded for 16% of them. Less than 4% of the sample is taken by the ten largest. Trimming takes 2 bases from V and 9 bases from J, and the germline ends sit 17 bases apart. Counted from cysteine to phenylalanine, this CDR3 has 15 amino acids. The entry retains the CDR3 DNA only, 45 bases that are in frame from base 1. CDR1 and CDR2 (SGHDN, FVKESK) derive from the germline V gene.

The source of this sequence is a man in his fifties or sixties who received an inactivated influenza vaccine. Donor details come from another sample of the same person, matched by shared clones. The sample was CD4+ T cells sorted from PBMCs, taken around 2 years after vaccination. This receptor chain uses TRBV14 and TRBJ2-1; the D gene assignment is ambiguous. The CDR3 region has the sequence CASSQFRDGPGEQFF. At the DNA level, the sequence is TGTGCCAGCAGCCAATTCCGAGACGGGCCCGGTGAGCAGTTCTTC.